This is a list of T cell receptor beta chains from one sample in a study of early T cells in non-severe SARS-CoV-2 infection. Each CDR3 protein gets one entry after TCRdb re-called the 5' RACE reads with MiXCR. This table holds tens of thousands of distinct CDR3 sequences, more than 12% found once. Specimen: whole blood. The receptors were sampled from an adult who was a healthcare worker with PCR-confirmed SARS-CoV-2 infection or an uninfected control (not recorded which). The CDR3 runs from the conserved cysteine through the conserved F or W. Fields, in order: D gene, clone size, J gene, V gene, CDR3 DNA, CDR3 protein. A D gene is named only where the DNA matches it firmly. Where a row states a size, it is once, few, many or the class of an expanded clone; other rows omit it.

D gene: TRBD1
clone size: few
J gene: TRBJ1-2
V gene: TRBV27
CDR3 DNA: TGTGCCAGCAGTCTATCACCCGGGACAGCGACAGGCTACACCTTC
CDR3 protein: CASSLSPGTATGYTF

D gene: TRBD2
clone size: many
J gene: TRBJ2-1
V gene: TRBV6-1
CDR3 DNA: TGTGCCACGGGCGGTGACAGCGGGGGGGCCACTGAGCAGTTCTTC
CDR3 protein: CATGGDSGGATEQFF

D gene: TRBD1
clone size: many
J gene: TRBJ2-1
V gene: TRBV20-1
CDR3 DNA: TGCAGTGCCCCCGGGACAGGAAACAATGAGCAGTTCTTC
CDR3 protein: CSAPGTGNNEQFF

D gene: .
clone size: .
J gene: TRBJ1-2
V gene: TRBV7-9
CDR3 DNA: TGTGCCAGCAGCTCGGGACTTGAGGATGGCTACACCTTC
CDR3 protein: CASSSGLEDGYTF

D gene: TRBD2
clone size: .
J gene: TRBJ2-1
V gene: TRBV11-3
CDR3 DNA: TGTGCCAGCAGCTTGAGCGGGAGTGGAAGTGAGCAGTTCTTC
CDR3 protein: CASSLSGSGSEQFF

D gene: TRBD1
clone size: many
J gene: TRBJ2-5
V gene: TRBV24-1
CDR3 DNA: TGTGCCACCAGTGACCCCTCGACAGGGAAAGAGACCCAGTACTTC
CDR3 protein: CATSDPSTGKETQYF

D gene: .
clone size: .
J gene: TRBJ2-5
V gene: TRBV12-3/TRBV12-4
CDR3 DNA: TGTGCCAGCAGCCAATCGAGGACCCAGTACTTC
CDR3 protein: CASSQSRTQYF

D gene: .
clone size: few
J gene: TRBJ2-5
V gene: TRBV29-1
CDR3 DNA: TGCAGCGTTGGTTTAATGGAGACCCAGTACTTC
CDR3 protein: CSVGLMETQYF

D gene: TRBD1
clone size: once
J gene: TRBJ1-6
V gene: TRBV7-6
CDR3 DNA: TGTGCCAGCAGCTTAGCGGGGACAGGGGGTGCTTCACCCCTCCACTTT
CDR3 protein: CASSLAGTGGASPLHF

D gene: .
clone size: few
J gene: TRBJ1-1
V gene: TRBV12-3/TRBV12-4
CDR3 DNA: TGTGCCAGCAGGGGCCCAGGGGCCCACCGGACAAATGAAGCTTTCTTT
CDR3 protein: CASRGPGAHRTNEAFF

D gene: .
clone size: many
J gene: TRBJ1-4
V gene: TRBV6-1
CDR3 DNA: TGTGCCAGCAGTGAAATCATGAGGGTTGAAAAACTGTTTTTT
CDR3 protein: CASSEIMRVEKLFF

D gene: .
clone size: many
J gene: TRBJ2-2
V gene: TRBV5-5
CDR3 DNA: TGTGCCAGCAGCTTGTCGCTAGTTGCCGGGGAGCTGTTTTTT
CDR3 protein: CASSLSLVAGELFF

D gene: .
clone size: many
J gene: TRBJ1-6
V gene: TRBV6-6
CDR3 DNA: TGTGCCAGCAGTACCGCCGGGACCCTCCACTTT
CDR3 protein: CASSTAGTLHF

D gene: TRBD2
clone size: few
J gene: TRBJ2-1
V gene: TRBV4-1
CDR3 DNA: TGCGCCAGCAGCCAACCCGGACTAGCAACCTACAATGAGCAGTTCTTC
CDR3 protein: CASSQPGLATYNEQFF

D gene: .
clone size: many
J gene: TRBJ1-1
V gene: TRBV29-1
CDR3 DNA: TGCAGCGTTGAAGACCCGGCGGGGACCACTGAAGCTTTCTTT
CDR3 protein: CSVEDPAGTTEAFF

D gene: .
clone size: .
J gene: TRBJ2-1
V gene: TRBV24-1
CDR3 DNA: TGTGCCACCAGTGATTGGGGCTCGCATGAGCAGTTCTTC
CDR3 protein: CATSDWGSHEQFF

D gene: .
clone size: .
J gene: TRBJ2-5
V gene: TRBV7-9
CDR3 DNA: TGTGCCAGCAGTCCCAGGGCTGGAGAGACCCAGTACTTC
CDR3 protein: CASSPRAGETQYF

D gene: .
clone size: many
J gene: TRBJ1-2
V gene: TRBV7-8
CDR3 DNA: TGTGCCAGCAGCTTAGGGGGCTATGGCTACACCTTC
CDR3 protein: CASSLGGYGYTF

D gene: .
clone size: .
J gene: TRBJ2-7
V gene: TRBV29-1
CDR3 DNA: TGCAGCGTTGCTGAAGGCAGCACCTACGAGCAGTACTTC
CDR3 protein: CSVAEGSTYEQYF

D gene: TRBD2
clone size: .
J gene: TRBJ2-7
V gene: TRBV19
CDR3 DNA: TGTGCCAGTAGTATCGGACTAGCGGGGCCCCCCCACGAGCAGTACTTC
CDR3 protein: CASSIGLAGPPHEQYF

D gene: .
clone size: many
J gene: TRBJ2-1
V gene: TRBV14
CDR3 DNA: TGTGCCAGCAGCCTACAGTCCTACAATGAGCAGTTCTTC
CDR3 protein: CASSLQSYNEQFF

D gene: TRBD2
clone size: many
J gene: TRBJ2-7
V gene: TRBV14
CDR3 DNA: TGTGCCAGTGGCGGGGGGTACTACGAGCAGTACTTC
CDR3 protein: CASGGGYYEQYF

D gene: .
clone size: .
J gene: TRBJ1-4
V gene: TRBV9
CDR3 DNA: TGTGCCAGCAGCCCTTCCGGGGAGGTTGAAAAACTGTTTTTT
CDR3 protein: CASSPSGEVEKLFF

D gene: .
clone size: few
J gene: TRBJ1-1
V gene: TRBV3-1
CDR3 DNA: TGTGCCAGCAGCCGCAAGTGGTCCACCACCACTGAAGTTTTCTTT
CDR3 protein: CASSRKWSTTTEVFF

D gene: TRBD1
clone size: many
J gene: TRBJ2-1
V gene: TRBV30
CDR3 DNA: TGTGCCTGGGGGGGACAGCCTCAAAATCAGGAGCAGTTCTTC
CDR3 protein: CAWGGQPQNQEQFF

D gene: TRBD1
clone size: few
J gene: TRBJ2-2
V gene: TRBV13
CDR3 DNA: TGTGCCAGCAGCTTAGTTGGACAGGGTCCCTACGAGGGCACCGGGGAGCTGTTTTTT
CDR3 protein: CASSLVGQGPYEGTGELFF

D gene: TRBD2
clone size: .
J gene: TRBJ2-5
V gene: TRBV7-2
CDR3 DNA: TGTGCCAGCAGCTTCGGACTAGCGGGGGCCCAAGAGACCCAGTACTTC
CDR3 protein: CASSFGLAGAQETQYF

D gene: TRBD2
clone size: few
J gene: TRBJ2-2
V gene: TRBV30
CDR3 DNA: TGTGCCTGGAGTCGCTCCCGGACTAGCATGAACACCGGGGAGCTGTTTTTT
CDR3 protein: CAWSRSRTSMNTGELFF

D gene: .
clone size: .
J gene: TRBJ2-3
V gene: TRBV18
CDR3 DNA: TGTGCCAGCTCACCCCTGTTGGGGATCGCCACAGATACGCAGTATTTT
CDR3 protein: CASSPLLGIATDTQYF

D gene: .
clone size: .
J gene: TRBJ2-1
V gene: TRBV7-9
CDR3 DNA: TGTGCCAGCAGCTCCTTAGGCTATGAGCAGTTCTTC
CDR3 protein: CASSSLGYEQFF

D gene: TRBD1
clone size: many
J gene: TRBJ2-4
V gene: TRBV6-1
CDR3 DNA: TGTGCCAGCAGTGATCAGGGGGCGGTAGCCAAAAACATTCAGTACTTC
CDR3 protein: CASSDQGAVAKNIQYF

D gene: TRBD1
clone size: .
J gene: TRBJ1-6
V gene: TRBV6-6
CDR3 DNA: TGTGCCAGCAGTGGCTGGGACAGTCTAAATTCACCCCTCCACTTT
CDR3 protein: CASSGWDSLNSPLHF

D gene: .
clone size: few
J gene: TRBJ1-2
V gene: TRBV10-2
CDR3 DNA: TGCGCCAGCAGTGACCTATTTGTTAGGGGGGCAGGGAACTATGGCTACACCTTC
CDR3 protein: CASSDLFVRGAGNYGYTF

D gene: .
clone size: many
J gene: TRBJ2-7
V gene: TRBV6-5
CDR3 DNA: TGTGCCAGCAGGACGGCCGGTGGGCTCTCGGGGGAGCAGTACTTC
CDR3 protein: CASRTAGGLSGEQYF

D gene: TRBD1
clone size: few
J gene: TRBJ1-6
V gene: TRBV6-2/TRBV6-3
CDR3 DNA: TGTGCCAGCAGTCGCTCGGGACAGGGGACTTCACCCCTCCACTTT
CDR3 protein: CASSRSGQGTSPLHF

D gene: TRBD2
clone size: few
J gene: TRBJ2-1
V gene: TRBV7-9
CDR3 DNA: TGTGCCAGCAGCCCCCCGGGACTAGTCGGGAATGAGCAGTTCTTC
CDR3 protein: CASSPPGLVGNEQFF

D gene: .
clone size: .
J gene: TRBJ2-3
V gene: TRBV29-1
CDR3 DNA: TGCAGCGTTGTGGACCCGAGCACAGATACGCAGTATTTT
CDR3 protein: CSVVDPSTDTQYF

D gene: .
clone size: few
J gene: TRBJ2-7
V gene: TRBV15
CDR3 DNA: TGTGCCACCAGCTTACAGGACCGGAGAGACGAGCAGTACTTC
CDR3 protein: CATSLQDRRDEQYF

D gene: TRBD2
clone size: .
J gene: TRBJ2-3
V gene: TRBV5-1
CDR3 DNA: TGCGCCAGCAGCTCCGGACTAGCCCAAGATACGCAGTATTTT
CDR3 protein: CASSSGLAQDTQYF

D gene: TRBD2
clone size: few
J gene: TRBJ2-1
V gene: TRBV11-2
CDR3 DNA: TGTGCCAGCAGCCAGGGGACTAGCAATGAGCAGTTCTTC
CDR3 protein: CASSQGTSNEQFF

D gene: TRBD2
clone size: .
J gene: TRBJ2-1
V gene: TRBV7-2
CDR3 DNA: TGTGCCAGCAGCCCACGTGTCTTCGCGGGAGTCCCTGAGCAGTTCTTC
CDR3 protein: CASSPRVFAGVPEQFF

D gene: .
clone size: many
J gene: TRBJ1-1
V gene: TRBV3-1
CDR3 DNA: TGTGCCAGCAGCCACTCCACCCGACGGAACACTGAAGCTTTCTTT
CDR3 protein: CASSHSTRRNTEAFF

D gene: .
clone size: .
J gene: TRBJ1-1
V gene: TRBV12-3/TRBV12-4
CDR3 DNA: TGTGCCAGCAGTCAATTCCCGGGACATTATGGCACTGAAGCTTTCTTT
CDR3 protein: CASSQFPGHYGTEAFF

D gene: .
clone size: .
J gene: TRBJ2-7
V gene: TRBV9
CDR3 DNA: TGTGCCAGCAGCCCTGGGGGCCGCGGGGAGCAGTACTTC
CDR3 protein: CASSPGGRGEQYF

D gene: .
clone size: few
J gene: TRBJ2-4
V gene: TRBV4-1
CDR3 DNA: TGCGCCAGCAGCCCCGTGGGCAGGGGAGCCAAAAACATTCAGTACTTC
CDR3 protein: CASSPVGRGAKNIQYF

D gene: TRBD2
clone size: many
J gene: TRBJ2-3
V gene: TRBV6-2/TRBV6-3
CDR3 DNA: TGTGCCAGCAGACTCCTCGGACTAGCGGGAGGAGATACGCAGTATTTT
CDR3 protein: CASRLLGLAGGDTQYF

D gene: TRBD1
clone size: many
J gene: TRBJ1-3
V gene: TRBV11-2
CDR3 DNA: TGTGCCAGCAGCCGGGGACAGGGGGCTGGAAACACCATATATTTT
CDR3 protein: CASSRGQGAGNTIYF

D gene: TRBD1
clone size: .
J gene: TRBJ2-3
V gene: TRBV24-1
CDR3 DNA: TGTGCCACCAGTGATCCGACAGGGGTTAGTAGCACAGATACGCAGTATTTT
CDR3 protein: CATSDPTGVSSTDTQYF

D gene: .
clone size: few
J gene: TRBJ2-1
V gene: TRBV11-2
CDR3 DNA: TGTGCCAGCAGCCCTCCTGACTGGAGCTCCTACAATGAGCAGTTCTTC
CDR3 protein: CASSPPDWSSYNEQFF

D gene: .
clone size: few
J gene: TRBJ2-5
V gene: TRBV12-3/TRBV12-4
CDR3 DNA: TGTGCCAGCAGTTATCCAGGGGGGCTGAGTTCAGAGACCCAGTACTTC
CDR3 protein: CASSYPGGLSSETQYF

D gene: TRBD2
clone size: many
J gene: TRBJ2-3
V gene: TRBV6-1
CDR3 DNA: TGTGCCAGCAGCCGTCGGACTAGCGGCACAGATACGCAGTATTTT
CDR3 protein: CASSRRTSGTDTQYF

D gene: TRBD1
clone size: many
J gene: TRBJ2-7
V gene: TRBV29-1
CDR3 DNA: TGCAGCGTCAAGACAGGGGAAACCTACGAGCAGTACTTC
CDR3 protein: CSVKTGETYEQYF

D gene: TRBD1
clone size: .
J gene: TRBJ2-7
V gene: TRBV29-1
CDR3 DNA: TGCAGCGCTAGGCCGGGACAGGGGCCTGCCGAGCAGTACTTC
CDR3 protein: CSARPGQGPAEQYF

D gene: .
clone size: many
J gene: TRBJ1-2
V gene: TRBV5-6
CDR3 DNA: TGTGCCAGCAGCCTGACAGCTAACTATGGCTACACCTTC
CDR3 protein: CASSLTANYGYTF

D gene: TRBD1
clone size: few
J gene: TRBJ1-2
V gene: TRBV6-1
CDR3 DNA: TGTGCCAGCAGCCCACAGGGGGTCTATGGCTACACCTTC
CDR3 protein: CASSPQGVYGYTF

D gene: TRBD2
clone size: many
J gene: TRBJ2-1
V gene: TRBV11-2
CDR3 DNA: TGTGCCAGCAGCTCGGCGGTAGCGGGGAGGGGCGAGCAGTTCTTC
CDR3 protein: CASSSAVAGRGEQFF

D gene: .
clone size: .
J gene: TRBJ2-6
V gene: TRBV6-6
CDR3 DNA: TGTGCCATACTCCCGGAGGGAGCTGGGGCCAACGTCCTGACTTTC
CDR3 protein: CAILPEGAGANVLTF